The 20 T cell receptor beta chains below come from one sample, sequenced in a study of blood T cell repertoires in COVID-19. Sequencing used immunoSEQ multiplex PCR; TCRdb keeps in-frame clones, though not all of them. The sample yields about 80,000 clones, around 80% seen once. Sequenced material: peripheral blood. The receptors here all came from a man between 60 and 75 years old with acute or convalescent COVID-19.

The rearrangement links TRBV5-1 to TRBJ2-1; D uncertain. Trimming stripped 2 bases from V and 0 bases from J, with 9 bases between. CDR1 is SGHRS and CDR2 is YFSETQ in the germline V gene. CDR3 size: 15 residues. This chain's CDR3 is CASSLARSSYNEQFF. Written as DNA, the CDR3 is TGCGCCAGCAGCTTAGCGAGGAGCTCCTACAATGAGCAGTTCTTC.

This clone occurred once. The chain recombines TRBV28 with TRBJ2-7; perhaps TRBD1 as D (6 bases). This CDR3 comprises 11 residues. The germline gives CDR1 MDHEN, CDR2 SYDVKM. Trimming took off 4 bases at V and 6 bases at J, with 7 bases between the two ends. DNA of the CDR3: TGTGCCAGCAGTTGGACAGCCGAGCAGTACTTC. The encoded protein is CASSWTAEQYF.

The chain combines TRBV5-1 with TRBJ1-1; no clear D. CDR3 size: 11 residues. V lost 6 bases and J lost 2, with 5 bases in between. Germline values: CDR1 SGHRS, CDR2 YFSETQ. In nucleotides, the CDR3 is TGCGCCAGCACCAGTAACACTGAAGCTTTCTTT. It yields the protein CASTSNTEAFF.

J is TRBJ1-2 and V is TRBV6-5; possible D gene TRBD1, 6 bases. V lost 5 bases, J lost 3 bases, and 10 bases lay in between. Germline V gene lookup returns CDR1 MNHEY and CDR2 SVGAGI. This CDR3 is built from 13 residues. The chain's CDR3 is CASSPGAYYGYTF. The CDR3 coding sequence is TGTGCCAGCAGTCCAGGGGCATACTATGGCTACACCTTC.

The CDR3 DNA reads TGTGCCAGCAGCTTGGCGATCGGAGCGAACACCGGGGAGCTGTTTTTT. Its translation: CASSLAIGANTGELFF. The V and J genes are TRBV5-4 and TRBJ2-2; D unclear. Trimming pared 0 bases from V and 0 bases from J, leaving 9 bases between. This CDR3 has 16 residues. CDR1 and CDR2 from the germline V gene are SGHNT and YYREEE (reference sequence).

The rearrangement uses TRBV5-1 and TRBJ2-3; 9 bases are a match to TRBD1. V was clipped by 2 bases and J by 4 bases; unmatched bases: 5. The CDR3 length is 15 residues. Germline CDR1 SGHRS, CDR2 YFSETQ. The CDR3 sequence: CASSLGTGFPDTQYF. The CDR3 bases are TGCGCCAGCAGCTTAGGGACAGGGTTCCCAGATACGCAGTATTTT. The full variable domain, in which reference TRBV5-1 and TRBJ2-3 provide the parts outside the CDR3, is KAGVTQTPRYLIKTRGQQVTLSCSPISGHRSVSWYQQTPGQGLQFLFEYFSETQRNKGNFPGRFSGRQFSNSRSEMNVSTLELGDSALYLCASSLGTGFPDTQYFGPGTRLTVL.

The V gene is TRBV11-2, the J gene TRBJ1-4; 7 bases are shared with TRBD1. CDR1 is SGHAT and CDR2 is FQNNGV in the germline V gene. V dropped 4 bases and J dropped 7; count of bases not matched to a gene: 6. This CDR3 spans 14 amino acids. The DNA for the CDR3 is TGTGCCAGCAGCTCTTCAGGGGGGCCTGAAAAACTGTTTTTT. Amino acids: CASSSSGGPEKLFF.

This rearrangement joins TRBV7-9 to TRBJ1-1; TRBD1 might be the D (6 bases). The CDR3 sequence is 15 residues long. Trimming stripped 1 base from V and 4 bases from J, with 13 bases between. Per germline, CDR1 SEHNR and CDR2 FQNEAQ (reference sequence). The CDR3 is CASSLGTGYFTEAFF. In DNA, the CDR3 is TGTGCCAGCAGCTTAGGAACAGGGTACTTCACTGAAGCTTTCTTT.

The chain combines TRBV6-5 with TRBJ2-3, with 8 bases aligning to TRBD2. The V gene end was trimmed by 5 bases and the J gene end by 3 bases; junction bases not matched to a gene: 4. The germline V gene encodes CDR1 MNHEY and CDR2 SVGAGI. The CDR3 is 14 amino acids. CDR3 bases: TGTGCCAGCAGTAGCGGGAGAGGAACAGATACGCAGTATTTT. Residues: CASSSGRGTDTQYF.

This clone showed up just once. This chain uses TRBV7-9 with TRBJ1-3; maybe TRBD1 (5 bases). This CDR3 is built from 14 residues. Germline CDR1 reads SEHNR; CDR2 reads FQNEAQ (reference sequence). Trimming stripped 1 base from V and 4 bases from J, with 8 bases between. The CDR3 nucleotides read TGTGCCAGCAGCTTAGGGACAAAGGGAAACACCATATATTTT. Protein sequence: CASSLGTKGNTIYF.

This chain links TRBV5-1 with TRBJ1-4; a possible D gene is TRBD1 (6 bases). Germline V gene lookup returns CDR1 SGHRS and CDR2 YFSETQ. The V end was cut by 2 bases, the J end by 1 base, with 6 bases between. This CDR3 contains 14 residues. CDR3 residues: CASSLQGTNEKLFF. CDR3 in DNA: TGCGCCAGCAGCTTACAGGGAACTAATGAAAAACTGTTTTTT.

The chain joins TRBV14 to TRBJ2-5, with TRBD2 matching 7 bases. V shed 0 bases, J shed 5 bases, and the junction held 6 bases outside the gene matches. This CDR3 contains 15 residues. Germline lookup yields CDR1 SGHDN and CDR2 FVKESK. In nucleotides, the CDR3 is TGTGCCAGCAGCCAAGATCAGCGGGGCGCGGAGACCCAGTACTTC. It encodes CASSQDQRGAETQYF.

V usage is TRBV2 and J usage is TRBJ2-1, with D perhaps matching TRBD1 (6 bases). The V end was cut by 3 bases, the J end by 2 bases, with 14 bases between. Germline values: CDR1 SNHLY, CDR2 FYNNEI. There are 16 residues in the CDR3. The CDR3 coding sequence is TGTGCCAGCAGTGATTTCTCCGGGACAACCTACAATGAGCAGTTCTTC. Translated: CASSDFSGTTYNEQFF.

The chain uses TRBV18 and TRBJ2-1, with D maybe TRBD2 (6 bases). In germline, CDR1 is KGHSH, CDR2 LQKENI. Trimming took 3 bases from V and 0 from J, leaving 12 bases between them. The CDR3 is 16 residues long. Here the CDR3 DNA reads TGTGCCAGCTCACCGCCGGGACTCAGCTCCTACAATGAGCAGTTCTTC. It yields the protein CASSPPGLSSYNEQFF.

V gene TRBV28 combines with J gene TRBJ1-2; possible D gene TRBD1, 5 bases. From germline, CDR1 is MDHEN and CDR2 SYDVKM. This CDR3 region has 16 residues. The V gene lost 2 bases and the J gene lost 9 bases, with 22 bases spanning the gap. In DNA form, the CDR3 reads TGTGCCAGCAGTTTAACGTATCCGGGGGGTAGTGTTAGCTACACCTTC. Encoded protein: CASSLTYPGGSVSYTF.

The chain links TRBV2 to TRBJ1-2; a weak D match, TRBD1 (6 bases). The CDR3 spans 13 residues. Trimming took off 7 bases at V and 8 bases at J, with 17 bases between the two ends. Germline CDR1 and CDR2: SNHLY and FYNNEI. Written as DNA, the CDR3 is TGTGCCAGCAACAGGGAGCTACCCGGAGGCTACACCTTC. Amino acids: CASNRELPGGYTF. Filled out from reference TRBV2 and TRBJ1-2, the complete variable domain reads EPEVTQTPSHQVTQMGQEVILRCVPISNHLYFYWYRQILGQKVEFLVSFYNNEISEKSEIFDDQFSVERPDGSNFTLKIRSTKLEDSAMYFCASNRELPGGYTFGSGTRLTVV.

This chain connects TRBV6-5 to TRBJ1-2; perhaps TRBD1 as D (6 bases). V gave up 6 bases and J gave up 6 bases, with 17 bases separating them. The CDR3 runs 14 residues. In germline, CDR1 is MNHEY, CDR2 SVGAGI. This CDR3 reads CASSWGQGGDGYTF. The CDR3 DNA sequence: TGTGCCAGCAGCTGGGGGCAGGGCGGCGATGGCTACACCTTC.

The V and J genes are TRBV25-1 and TRBJ2-2, with 12 bases aligning to TRBD1. Germline V gene data show CDR1 as MGHDK and CDR2 as SYGVNS. The CDR3 is 15 residues long. V gave up 5 bases and J gave up 5 bases; unmatched junction bases: 3. The CDR3 DNA follows: TGTGCCAGCAGTCTGGGACAGGGGGCGACCGGGGAGCTGTTTTTT. As protein: CASSLGQGATGELFF.

The rearrangement joins TRBV9 to TRBJ1-1; no firm D call. Germline lookup yields CDR1 SGDLS and CDR2 YYNGEE. The CDR3 totals 13 residues. Trimming pared 0 bases from V and 4 bases from J, leaving 7 bases between. The CDR3 nucleotides read TGTGCCAGCAGCGTAGTAGATTCCACTGAAGCTTTCTTT. It codes for CASSVVDSTEAFF.

The J gene is TRBJ2-3, the V gene TRBV18, with D possibly matching TRBD2 (6 bases). This CDR3 spans 13 amino acids. The V end lost 2 bases, the J end lost 6 bases, and 9 bases lay between the germline ends. CDR1 is KGHSH and CDR2 is LQKENI in the germline V gene. The CDR3 protein is CASSPGGQDTQYF. In DNA form, the CDR3 reads TGTGCCAGCTCACCAGGAGGGCAGGATACGCAGTATTTT.